Presented here are 15 T cell receptor beta chains from one specimen sequenced in a study of blood T cell repertoires in COVID-19. Profiling relied on immunoSEQ multiplex PCR, and the TCRdb table lists in-frame clones only, not all of them. Seen here are 170,000 or so clones, about 87% observed once, and the top ten hold less than 3.5%. What was sequenced was peripheral blood. The receptors were sampled from a man aged 35-49 years with active or convalescent COVID-19.

The chain joins TRBV15 to TRBJ2-1, with 8 bases identical to TRBD2. CDR1 and CDR2 (germline): LNHNV, YYDKDF (reference sequence). V lost 5 bases, J lost 6 bases, and 3 bases stayed unmatched. The CDR3 contains 13 residues. CDR3 sequence (DNA): TGTGCCACCAGCGGCGGGGGGCTCAATGAGCAGTTCTTC. Translating gives CATSGGGLNEQFF.

The chain has TRBV13 and TRBJ1-3, with a possible D match to TRBD1 (6 bases). The germline CDR1 and CDR2 sequences are PRHDT and FYEKMQ (reference sequence). Deletions cut 4 bases from V and 2 bases from J, with 9 bases between. The CDR3 contains 14 residues. The CDR3 loop is CASSSRGPGNTIYF. The CDR3 bases are TGTGCCAGCAGCTCCAGGGGCCCTGGAAACACCATATATTTT.

The V call is TRBV4-2, the J call TRBJ1-4, with a possible D match to TRBD1 (6 bases). Germline values: CDR1 LGHNA, CDR2 YNFKEQ. The ends were cut back, 4 bases at V and 6 bases at J, with 15 bases in the middle. There are 15 residues in the CDR3. DNA of the CDR3: TGTGCCAGCAGCCTCAGGCCGGGGGGCGATGAAAAACTGTTTTTT. Translation gives CASSLRPGGDEKLFF.

V usage is TRBV28 and J usage is TRBJ2-3; TRBD1 agrees at 7 bases. The germline CDR1 and CDR2 sequences are MDHEN and SYDVKM. The CDR3 has 16 residues. J was trimmed by 3 bases and V by 4 bases; bases with no gene match: 10. In nucleotides, the CDR3 is TGTGCCAGCAGTTCCTCCGACAGGGCTTGGACAGATACGCAGTATTTT. Protein sequence: CASSSSDRAWTDTQYF.

The chain uses TRBV28 and TRBJ2-1, with 7 bases lining up with TRBD2. The CDR3 loop spans 16 amino acids. Germline CDR1 MDHEN, CDR2 SYDVKM. V lost 2 bases and J lost 6; bases outside the gene matches: 10. CDR3 sequence: CASSLPGRGGRNEQFF. CDR3 DNA: TGTGCCAGCAGTTTACCAGGGAGGGGCGGGCGCAATGAGCAGTTCTTC.

The rearrangement joins TRBV6-1 to TRBJ2-2, with TRBD2 identical over 13 bases. This CDR3 is built from 17 residues. Germline-derived CDR1 and CDR2 are MNHNS and SASEGT. V lost 4 bases, J lost 5 bases, and 7 bases stayed unmatched. The CDR3 DNA is TGTGCCAGCAGTGTCACTAGCGGGGGGGACGGTACCGGGGAGCTGTTTTTT. Protein sequence: CASSVTSGGDGTGELFF.

J is TRBJ2-2 and V is TRBV6-5, with a possible D match to TRBD2 (5 bases). CDR3 length: 12 residues. Germline values: CDR1 MNHEY, CDR2 SVGAGI. The ends were cut back, 8 bases at V and 3 bases at J, with 7 bases in the middle. The DNA of the CDR3 is TGTGCCAGCGGGGAGCACACCGGGGAGCTGTTTTTT. This codes for CASGEHTGELFF.

V usage is TRBV4-3 and J usage is TRBJ2-7, with 8 bases matching TRBD2. J gave up 4 bases and V 4 bases, and 6 bases lay outside the gene matches. Germline V gives CDR1 LGHNA, CDR2 YSLEER. The CDR3 totals 14 residues. The DNA for the CDR3 is TGCGCCAGCAGCCCGGGGGGGACCCCATACGAGCAGTACTTC. Encoded protein: CASSPGGTPYEQYF.

The chain has TRBV29-1 and TRBJ2-1; D may be TRBD1 (6 bases). This CDR3 contains 12 residues. Deletions cut 4 bases from V and 9 bases from J, with 13 bases between. Germline V gives CDR1 SQVTM, CDR2 ANQGSEA. CDR3 nucleotides: TGCAGCGTTGTTCAGGGGTGGACTGAGCAGTTCTTC. The encoded protein is CSVVQGWTEQFF.

The rearrangement links TRBV10-3 to TRBJ2-3; the D gene is possibly TRBD2 (7 bases). Germline CDR1 is ENHRY and CDR2 is SYGVKD. The CDR3 is 14 residues long. The CDR3 nucleotides are TGTGCGATGGGGGCGGGGGCCTACACAGATACGCAGTATTTT. It specifies CAMGAGAYTDTQYF.

The rearrangement uses TRBV12-3 or TRBV12-4 and TRBJ2-7; D is undetermined. This CDR3 has 12 amino acids. Trimming shortened V by 6 bases and J by 5 bases, and 11 bases separated the two germline ends. CDR3 in amino acids: CASSPKIDEQYF. CDR3 coding DNA: TGTGCCAGCAGCCCAAAAATAGACGAGCAGTACTTC.

This clone was seen once. The chain links TRBV28 to TRBJ2-5; D is perhaps TRBD1 (6 bases). CDR1 and CDR2 (germline): MDHEN, SYDVKM. Trimming shortened V by 2 bases and J by 5 bases, and 15 bases separated the two germline ends. The CDR3 is 15 residues long. This CDR3 is CASSLARTVTETQYF. CDR3 in DNA: TGTGCCAGCAGTTTAGCCCGGACAGTGACGGAGACCCAGTACTTC.

This chain connects TRBV3-1 (or the pseudogene TRBV3-2) to TRBJ2-3, with 7 bases identical to TRBD1. CDR1 and CDR2 (germline): LGHDT, YNNKEL (reference sequence). CDR3 length equals 18 residues. V was pared by 2 bases and J by 1 base, with 12 bases of the junction left unmatched. The CDR3, as DNA: TGTGCCAGCAGCCAATACCCCGGACAGGTGGAGGGCACAGATACGCAGTATTTT. Translated: CASSQYPGQVEGTDTQYF.

This rearrangement joins TRBV13 to TRBJ2-7, with TRBD1 matching 8 bases. The CDR3 runs 15 residues. Germline CDR1 and CDR2: PRHDT and FYEKMQ (reference sequence). J lost 2 bases, V lost 4 bases, and 7 bases had no gene match. The CDR3 coding sequence is TGTGCCAGCAGCTCAGGACAGGGTGGACCCTACGAGCAGTACTTC. Its translation is CASSSGQGGPYEQYF.

The V gene is TRBV5-1, the J gene TRBJ2-1; no firm D call. This CDR3 comprises 15 residues. Germline V gene data show CDR1 as SGHRS and CDR2 as YFSETQ. Trimming pared 1 base from V and 4 bases from J, leaving 12 bases between. DNA of the CDR3: TGCGCCAGCAGCTTGAACGGAGCGCCTTACAATGAGCAGTTCTTC. It specifies CASSLNGAPYNEQFF.